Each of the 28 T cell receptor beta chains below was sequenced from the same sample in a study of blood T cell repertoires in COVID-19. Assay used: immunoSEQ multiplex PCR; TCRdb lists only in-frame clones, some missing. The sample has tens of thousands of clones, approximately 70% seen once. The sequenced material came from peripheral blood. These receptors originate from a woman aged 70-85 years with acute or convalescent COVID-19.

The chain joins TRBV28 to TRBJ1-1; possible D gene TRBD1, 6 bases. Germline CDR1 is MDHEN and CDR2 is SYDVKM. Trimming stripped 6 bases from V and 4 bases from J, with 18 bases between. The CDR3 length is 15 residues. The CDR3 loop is CASREAGGAGTEAFF. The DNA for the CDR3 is TGTGCCAGCAGGGAGGCTGGGGGCGCAGGCACTGAAGCTTTCTTT.

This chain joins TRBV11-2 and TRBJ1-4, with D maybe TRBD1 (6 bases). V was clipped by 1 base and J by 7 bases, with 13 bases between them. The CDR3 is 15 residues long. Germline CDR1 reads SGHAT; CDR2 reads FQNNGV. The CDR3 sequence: CASSLVGGASEKLFF. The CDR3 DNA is TGTGCCAGCAGCTTAGTTGGGGGGGCCAGTGAAAAACTGTTTTTT.

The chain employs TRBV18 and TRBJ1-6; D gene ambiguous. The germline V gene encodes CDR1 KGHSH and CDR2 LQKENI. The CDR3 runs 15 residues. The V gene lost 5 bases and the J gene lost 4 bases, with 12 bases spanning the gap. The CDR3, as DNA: TGTGCCAGCTCAGAGTCAAGAGTATATAATTCACCCCTCCACTTT. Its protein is CASSESRVYNSPLHF.

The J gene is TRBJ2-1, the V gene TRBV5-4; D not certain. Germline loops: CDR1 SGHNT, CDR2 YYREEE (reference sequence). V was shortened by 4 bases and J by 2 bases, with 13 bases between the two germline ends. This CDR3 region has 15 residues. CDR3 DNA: TGTGCCAGCAGCCCGGCCGGGTTGCCCTACAATGAGCAGTTCTTC. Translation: CASSPAGLPYNEQFF.

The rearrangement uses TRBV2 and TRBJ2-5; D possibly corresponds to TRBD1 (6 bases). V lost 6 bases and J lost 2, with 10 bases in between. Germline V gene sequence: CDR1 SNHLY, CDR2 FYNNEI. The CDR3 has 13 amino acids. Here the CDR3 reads CASRRTVQETQYF. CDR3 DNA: TGTGCCAGCAGAAGGACAGTGCAAGAGACCCAGTACTTC. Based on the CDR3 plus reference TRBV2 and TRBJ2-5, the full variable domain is EPEVTQTPSHQVTQMGQEVILRCVPISNHLYFYWYRQILGQKVEFLVSFYNNEISEKSEIFDDQFSVERPDGSNFTLKIRSTKLEDSAMYFCASRRTVQETQYFGPGTRLLVL.

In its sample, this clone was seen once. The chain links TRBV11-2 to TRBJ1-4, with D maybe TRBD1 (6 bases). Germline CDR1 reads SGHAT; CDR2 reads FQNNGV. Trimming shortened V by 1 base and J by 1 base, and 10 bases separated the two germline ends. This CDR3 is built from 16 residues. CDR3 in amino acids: CASSLGTARTNEKLFF. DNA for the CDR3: TGTGCCAGCAGCTTAGGGACAGCTAGAACTAATGAAAAACTGTTTTTT.

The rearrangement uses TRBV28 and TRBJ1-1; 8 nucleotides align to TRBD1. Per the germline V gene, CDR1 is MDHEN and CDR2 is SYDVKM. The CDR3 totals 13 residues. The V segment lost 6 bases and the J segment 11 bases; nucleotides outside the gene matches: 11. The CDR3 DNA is TGTGCCAGCAGCTGGACAGGGTTGGATCCGGCTTTCTTT. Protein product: CASSWTGLDPAFF.

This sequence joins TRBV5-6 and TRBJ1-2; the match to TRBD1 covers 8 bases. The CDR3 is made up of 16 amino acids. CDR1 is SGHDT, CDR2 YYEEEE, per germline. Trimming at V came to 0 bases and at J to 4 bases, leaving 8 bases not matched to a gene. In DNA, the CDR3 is TGTGCCAGCAGCTTGGGACAGGGGTTTAATACCTATGGCTACACCTTC. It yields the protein CASSLGQGFNTYGYTF. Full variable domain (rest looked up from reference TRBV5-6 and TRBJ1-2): DAGVTQSPTHLIKTRGQQVTLRCSPKSGHDTVSWYQQALGQGPQFIFQYYEEEERQRGNFPDRFSGHQFPNYSSELNVNALLLGDSALYLCASSLGQGFNTYGYTFGSGTRLTVV.

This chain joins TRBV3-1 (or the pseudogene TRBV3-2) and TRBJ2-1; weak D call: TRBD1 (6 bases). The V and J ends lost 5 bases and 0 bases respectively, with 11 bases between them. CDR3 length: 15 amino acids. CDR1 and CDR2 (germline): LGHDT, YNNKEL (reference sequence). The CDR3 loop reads CASSGQPSSYNEQFF. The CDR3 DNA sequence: TGTGCCAGCAGCGGACAGCCTTCCTCCTACAATGAGCAGTTCTTC.

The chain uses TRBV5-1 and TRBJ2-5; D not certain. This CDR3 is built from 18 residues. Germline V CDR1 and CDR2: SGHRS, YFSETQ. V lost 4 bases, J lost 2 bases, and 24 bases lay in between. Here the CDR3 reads CASSESSATLIGQETQYF. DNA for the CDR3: TGCGCCAGCAGCGAATCCTCAGCGACTCTTATCGGGCAAGAGACCCAGTACTTC. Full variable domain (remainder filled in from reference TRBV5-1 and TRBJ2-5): KAGVTQTPRYLIKTRGQQVTLSCSPISGHRSVSWYQQTPGQGLQFLFEYFSETQRNKGNFPGRFSGRQFSNSRSEMNVSTLELGDSALYLCASSESSATLIGQETQYFGPGTRLLVL.

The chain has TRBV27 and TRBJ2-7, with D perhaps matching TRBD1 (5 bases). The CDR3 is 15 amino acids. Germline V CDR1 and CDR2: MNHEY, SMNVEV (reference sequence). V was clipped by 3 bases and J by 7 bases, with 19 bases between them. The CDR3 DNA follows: TGTGCCAGCAGTTTCCGACCAGGGCCAGGTGGGGAGCAGTACTTC. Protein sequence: CASSFRPGPGGEQYF.

In DNA, the CDR3 is TGTGCCTGGAGTGTACAGGGAGATTCACCCCTCCACTTT. Its protein product is CAWSVQGDSPLHF. The chain couples TRBV30 to TRBJ1-6, with D possibly being TRBD1 (6 bases). The germline V gene has CDR1 GTSNPN and CDR2 SVGIG (reference sequence). Trimming removed 0 bases from V and 8 bases from J, with 8 bases in between. This CDR3 contains 13 residues.

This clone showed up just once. CDR3 region: CASSLGVGNIQYF. The CDR3 DNA is TGTGCCAGCAGCTTAGGTGTCGGAAACATTCAGTACTTC. V and J are TRBV7-2 and TRBJ2-4; the D is unclear. The germline V gene has CDR1 SGHTA and CDR2 FQGNSA. The CDR3 covers 13 residues. V lost 1 base, J lost 6 bases, and 7 bases lay in between.

CDR3 in DNA: TGCAGCGTCGCGGACAGGGTTGATAATGAAAAACTGTTTTTT. It encodes CSVADRVDNEKLFF. The chain combines TRBV29-1 with TRBJ1-4, with 8 positions matching TRBD1. The CDR3 is 14 amino acids. V lost 6 bases to trimming and J lost 4 bases; unmatched junction nucleotides: 7. Germline CDR1 reads SQVTM; CDR2 reads ANQGSEA. The full variable domain, completed using reference TRBV29-1 and TRBJ1-4, is SAVISQKPSRDICQRGTSLTIQCQVDSQVTMMFWYRQQPGQSLTLIATANQGSEATYESGFVIDKFPISRPNLTFSTLTVSNMSPEDSSIYLCSVADRVDNEKLFFGSGTQLSVL.

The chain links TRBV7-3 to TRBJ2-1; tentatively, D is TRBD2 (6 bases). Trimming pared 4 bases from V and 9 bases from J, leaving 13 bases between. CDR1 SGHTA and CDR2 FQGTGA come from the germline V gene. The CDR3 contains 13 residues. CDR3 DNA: TGTGCCAGCAGCTCCAGGACTAAGGTTGAGCAGTTCTTC. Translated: CASSSRTKVEQFF.

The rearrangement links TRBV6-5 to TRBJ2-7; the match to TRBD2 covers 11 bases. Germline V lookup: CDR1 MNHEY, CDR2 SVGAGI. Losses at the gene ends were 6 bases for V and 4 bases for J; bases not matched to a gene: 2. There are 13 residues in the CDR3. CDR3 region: CASRPSGRYEQYF. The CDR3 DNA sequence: TGTGCCAGCAGACCTAGCGGGAGGTACGAGCAGTACTTC.

CDR3 in amino acids: CASRRTGLRSGANVLTF. The DNA of the CDR3 is TGTGCCAGCAGAAGGACAGGGCTCCGCTCTGGGGCCAACGTCCTGACTTTC. This chain uses TRBV28 with TRBJ2-6, with 8 bases identical to TRBD1. Germline CDR1 reads MDHEN; CDR2 reads SYDVKM. With V trimmed by 6 bases and J by 0 bases, 7 bases remained unmatched. This CDR3 is 17 amino acids long.

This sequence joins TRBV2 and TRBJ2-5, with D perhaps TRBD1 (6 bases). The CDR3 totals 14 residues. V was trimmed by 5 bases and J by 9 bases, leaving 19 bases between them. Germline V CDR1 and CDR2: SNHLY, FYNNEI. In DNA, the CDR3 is TGTGCCAGCAGTCAACAGGGTAAAACTTTGTCCCAGTACTTC. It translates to CASSQQGKTLSQYF.

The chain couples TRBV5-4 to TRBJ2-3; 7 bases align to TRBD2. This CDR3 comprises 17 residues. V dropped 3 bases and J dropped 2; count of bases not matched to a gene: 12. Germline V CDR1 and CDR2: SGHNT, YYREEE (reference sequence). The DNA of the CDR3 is TGTGCCAGCAGCTACCCGGCAGGGAGCGGGACCACAGATACGCAGTATTTT. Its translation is CASSYPAGSGTTDTQYF.

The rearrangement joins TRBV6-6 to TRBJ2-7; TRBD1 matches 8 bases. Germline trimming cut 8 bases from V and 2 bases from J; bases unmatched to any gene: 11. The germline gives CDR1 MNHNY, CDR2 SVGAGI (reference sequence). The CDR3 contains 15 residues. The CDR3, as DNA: TGTGCCAGCTTGAAAGGGCAGGGGGCAACCTACGAGCAGTACTTC. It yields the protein CASLKGQGATYEQYF.

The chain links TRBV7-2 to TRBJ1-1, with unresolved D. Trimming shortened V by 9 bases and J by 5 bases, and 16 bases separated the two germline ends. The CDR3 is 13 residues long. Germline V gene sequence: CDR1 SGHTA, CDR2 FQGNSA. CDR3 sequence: CASTEGMRTEAFF. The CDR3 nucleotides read TGTGCCAGTACGGAGGGAATGAGGACTGAAGCTTTCTTT. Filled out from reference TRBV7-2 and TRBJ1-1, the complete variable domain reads GAGVSQSPSNKVTEKGKDVELRCDPISGHTALYWYRQSLGQGLEFLIYFQGNSAPDKSGLPSDRFSAERTGGSVSTLTIQRTQQEDSAVYLCASTEGMRTEAFFGQGTRLTVV.

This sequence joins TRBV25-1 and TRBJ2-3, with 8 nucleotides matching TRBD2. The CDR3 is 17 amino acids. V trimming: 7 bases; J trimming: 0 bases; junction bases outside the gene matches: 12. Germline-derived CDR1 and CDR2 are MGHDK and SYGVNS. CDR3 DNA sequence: TGTGCCAGCATCCCTAATGGGATAGCGGGGAGCACAGATACGCAGTATTTT. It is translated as CASIPNGIAGSTDTQYF.

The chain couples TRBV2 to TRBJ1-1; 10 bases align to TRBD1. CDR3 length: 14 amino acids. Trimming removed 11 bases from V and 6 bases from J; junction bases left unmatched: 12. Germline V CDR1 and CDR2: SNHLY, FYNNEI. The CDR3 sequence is CACVSGQGSAEAFF. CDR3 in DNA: TGTGCCTGCGTTTCGGGACAGGGGAGCGCTGAAGCTTTCTTT.

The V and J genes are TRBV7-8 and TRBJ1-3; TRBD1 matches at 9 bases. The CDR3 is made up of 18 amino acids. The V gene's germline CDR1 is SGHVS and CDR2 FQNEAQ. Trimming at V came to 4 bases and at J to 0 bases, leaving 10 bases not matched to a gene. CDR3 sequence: CASSSPRGTGSSGNTIYF. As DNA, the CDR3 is TGTGCCAGCAGCTCACCTAGGGGGACAGGGAGCTCTGGAAACACCATATATTTT.

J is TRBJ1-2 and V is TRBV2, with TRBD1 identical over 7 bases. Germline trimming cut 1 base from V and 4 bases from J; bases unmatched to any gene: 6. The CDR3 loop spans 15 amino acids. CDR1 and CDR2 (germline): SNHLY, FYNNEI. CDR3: CASSEGRDRRYGYTF. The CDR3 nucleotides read TGTGCCAGCAGTGAAGGTCGGGACAGACGCTATGGCTACACCTTC.

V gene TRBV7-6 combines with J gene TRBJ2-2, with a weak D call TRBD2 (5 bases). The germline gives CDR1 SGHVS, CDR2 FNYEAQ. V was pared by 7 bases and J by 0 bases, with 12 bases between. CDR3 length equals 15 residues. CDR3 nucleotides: TGTGCCAGCACCACGGGAACCGCGAACACCGGGGAGCTGTTTTTT. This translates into CASTTGTANTGELFF.

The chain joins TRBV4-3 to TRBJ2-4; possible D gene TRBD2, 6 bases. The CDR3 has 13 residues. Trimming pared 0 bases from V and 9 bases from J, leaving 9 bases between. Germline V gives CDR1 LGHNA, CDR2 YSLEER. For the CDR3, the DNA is TGCGCCAGCAGCCAAGATACGGAGGGCATTCAGTACTTC. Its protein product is CASSQDTEGIQYF.

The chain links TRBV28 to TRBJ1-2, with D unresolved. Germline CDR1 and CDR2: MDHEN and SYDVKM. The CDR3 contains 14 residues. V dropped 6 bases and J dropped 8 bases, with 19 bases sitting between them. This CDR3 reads CASRPRINREGYTF. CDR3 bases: TGTGCCAGCAGGCCAAGGATCAACAGAGAGGGCTACACCTTC.